Described below is a single TCR beta chain sequence and its context. The antigen is not known. Clones were read by immunoSEQ multiplex PCR, and TCRdb kept only the in-frame ones, dropping some. This table has tens of thousands of clones, 89% appearing once. These data originate in a study of radiation and T cells in renal cell carcinoma. Findings and limits, study-wide: From baseline, blood top tumor clonotypes peaked at 2 weeks post-radiation.

V was shortened by 3 bases and J by 5 bases, with 7 bases between the two germline ends. Germline V gene lookup returns CDR1 GTSNPN and CDR2 SVGIG (reference sequence). This CDR3 comprises 11 residues. Time point given: blood 4 weeks post-SBRT, at nephrectomy. As to treatment: 15 Gy SBRT to primary tumor, nephrectomy 4 weeks later. Nephrectomy followed 15 Gy stereotactic body radiation by 4 weeks. This TCR derives from a woman in her seventies with renal cell carcinoma. The rearrangement links TRBV30 to TRBJ1-1; D call uncertain. Sample: blood, taken from a patient whose treatment included radiotherapy and nephrectomy. The CDR3 DNA is TGTGCCTGGAGGGCTGGGACTGAAGCTTTCTTT. It encodes CAWRAGTEAFF.